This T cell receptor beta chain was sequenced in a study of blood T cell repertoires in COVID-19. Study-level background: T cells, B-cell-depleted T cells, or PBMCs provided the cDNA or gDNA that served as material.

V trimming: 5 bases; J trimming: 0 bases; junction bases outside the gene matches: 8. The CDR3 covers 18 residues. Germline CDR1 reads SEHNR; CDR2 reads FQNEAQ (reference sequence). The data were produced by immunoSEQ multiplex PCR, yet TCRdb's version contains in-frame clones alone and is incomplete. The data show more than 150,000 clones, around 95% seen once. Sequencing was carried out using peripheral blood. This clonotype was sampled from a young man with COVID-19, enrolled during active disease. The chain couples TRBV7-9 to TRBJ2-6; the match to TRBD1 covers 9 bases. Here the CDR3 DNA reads TGTGCCAGCAGCGCGCGGGACAGGGTTAACTCTGGGGCCAACGTCCTGACTTTC. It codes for CASSARDRVNSGANVLTF.